This T cell receptor beta chain was documented in a study of cytomegalovirus exposure and HLA in healthy donors. The germline gives CDR1 SNHLY, CDR2 FYNNEI. The ends were cut back, 6 bases at V and 6 bases at J, with 12 bases in the middle. This CDR3 region has 12 residues. The PCR had 60 Vbeta and 13 Jbeta primers. The data were produced by immunoSEQ multiplex PCR, yet TCRdb's version contains in-frame clones alone and is incomplete. The top ten clones hold around 0.99% of a sample with approximately 190,000 clones, roughly 90% of them seen once. The receptor was isolated from a boy between 2 and 15 years old in good health and CMV-seronegative. The sequenced sample was PBMCs. The chain recombines TRBV2 with TRBJ2-7; the D gene is possibly TRBD2 (6 bases). The DNA of the CDR3 is TGTGCCAGCAGGCAGACTAGGAGCGAGCAGTACTTC. Residues: CASRQTRSEQYF.